These T cell receptor beta chains were read from a single sample in a study of shared clonotypes between healthy human individuals. Method: immunoSEQ multiplex PCR; TCRdb's copy keeps in-frame clones and lacks some. The sample consists of 80,000 to 100,000 clones, 60% to 75% of them appearing once. The sequenced sample was memory CD8+ T cells sorted from blood. The source of these receptors is a man aged 25 to 40 in good health. Each CDR3 is given with its conserved first and last residue. Each record gives: CDR3 DNA, CDR3 protein, J gene, V gene, clone size, D gene. A D gene is named only where the DNA matches it firmly. Only some rows state a clone size, as once, few, many or a class for expanded clones.

CDR3 DNA: TGTGCCTGGGTTTGGGGGGGCTTAACAAACTATGGCTACACCTTC
CDR3 protein: CAWVWGGLTNYGYTF
J gene: TRBJ1-2
V gene: TRBV30
clone size: NA
D gene: NA

CDR3 DNA: TGTGCCAGCAGCTTGGGGGTAGCGGGAGCGGGCGGGGAGCTGTTTTTT
CDR3 protein: CASSLGVAGAGGELFF
J gene: TRBJ2-2
V gene: TRBV5-4
clone size: once
D gene: TRBD2

CDR3 DNA: TGCGCCAGCACTGCAATTGGGGCTCAAGAGACCCAGTACTTC
CDR3 protein: CASTAIGAQETQYF
J gene: TRBJ2-5
V gene: TRBV5-1
clone size: few
D gene: NA

CDR3 DNA: TGTGCCAGCAGTTTTATCCAGGGGGCCGGAGAGCAGTACTTC
CDR3 protein: CASSFIQGAGEQYF
J gene: TRBJ2-7
V gene: TRBV27
clone size: NA
D gene: TRBD1

CDR3 DNA: TGTGCCAGCAGCTCACTAGCGGGAGGCCTATACAATGAGCAGTTCTTC
CDR3 protein: CASSSLAGGLYNEQFF
J gene: TRBJ2-1
V gene: TRBV7-6
clone size: NA
D gene: TRBD2

CDR3 DNA: TGCGCCAGCAGTGAGAACTCCCCTTACGAGCAGTACTTC
CDR3 protein: CASSENSPYEQYF
J gene: TRBJ2-7
V gene: TRBV10-2
clone size: NA
D gene: NA

CDR3 DNA: TGTGCCAGCAGCTTAGCAGGGGGACTTTACTACGAGCAGTACTTC
CDR3 protein: CASSLAGGLYYEQYF
J gene: TRBJ2-7
V gene: TRBV7-2
clone size: NA
D gene: NA

CDR3 DNA: TGTGCCAGCAATACGGGACTCCCAGATACGCAGTATTTT
CDR3 protein: CASNTGLPDTQYF
J gene: TRBJ2-3
V gene: TRBV6-1
clone size: NA
D gene: NA

CDR3 DNA: TGTGCCAGCAGCTTAGACGGGTCCAGGGCTAGCGGGATGAGAACCGGGGAGCTGTTTTTT
CDR3 protein: CASSLDGSRASGMRTGELFF
J gene: TRBJ2-2
V gene: TRBV7-8
clone size: NA
D gene: TRBD2

CDR3 DNA: TGTGCCAGCAGCGTACGGGGGAGCATAGATACGCAGTATTTT
CDR3 protein: CASSVRGSIDTQYF
J gene: TRBJ2-3
V gene: TRBV9
clone size: NA
D gene: NA

CDR3 DNA: TGTGCCAGCAGCAAACATGGGACTAGATTTAACGAGCAGTACTTC
CDR3 protein: CASSKHGTRFNEQYF
J gene: TRBJ2-7
V gene: TRBV21-1
clone size: NA
D gene: NA

CDR3 DNA: TGCAGCGTACCCCCGGAGGCTAGCGGGAGCATAAATGAGCAGTTCTTC
CDR3 protein: CSVPPEASGSINEQFF
J gene: TRBJ2-1
V gene: TRBV29-1
clone size: NA
D gene: TRBD2

CDR3 DNA: TGTGCCAGCAGTTACCAGAGCTCCTACGAGCAGTACTTC
CDR3 protein: CASSYQSSYEQYF
J gene: TRBJ2-7
V gene: TRBV6-6
clone size: NA
D gene: NA

CDR3 DNA: TGTGCCAGCAGCACACTAGCGGGAGGGCTCTACAATGAGCAGTTCTTC
CDR3 protein: CASSTLAGGLYNEQFF
J gene: TRBJ2-1
V gene: TRBV7-8
clone size: few
D gene: TRBD2

CDR3 DNA: TGTGCCACTTTCGACCCGGGACTACCGAATGAGCAGTTCTTC
CDR3 protein: CATFDPGLPNEQFF
J gene: TRBJ2-1
V gene: TRBV10-3
clone size: NA
D gene: TRBD2

CDR3 DNA: TGTGCCAGCCAAGGGGGTTTTCAGCAGACCCAGTACTTC
CDR3 protein: CASQGGFQQTQYF
J gene: TRBJ2-5
V gene: TRBV6-5
clone size: once
D gene: NA

CDR3 DNA: TGTGCCAGCAGCCCGCGGGAGGGCCTGGATGAGCAGTTCTTC
CDR3 protein: CASSPREGLDEQFF
J gene: TRBJ2-1
V gene: TRBV14
clone size: NA
D gene: TRBD2

CDR3 DNA: TGCAGCGTTTTGGGTGGGAACACCGGGGAGCTGTTTTTT
CDR3 protein: CSVLGGNTGELFF
J gene: TRBJ2-2
V gene: TRBV29-1
clone size: NA
D gene: NA

CDR3 DNA: TGTGCCAGCAGTCCCCTAGGGGCGACAGGGCGAGAGGACTACGAGCAGTACTTC
CDR3 protein: CASSPLGATGREDYEQYF
J gene: TRBJ2-7
V gene: TRBV7-9
clone size: NA
D gene: TRBD1

CDR3 DNA: TGTGCCAGCAGCGTAGGGGGAGGGGCCACCACCGGGGAGCTGTTTTTT
CDR3 protein: CASSVGGGATTGELFF
J gene: TRBJ2-2
V gene: TRBV9
clone size: NA
D gene: TRBD2

CDR3 DNA: TGTGCCACGTCGGGACTAGCGGGCTTAGATACGCAGTATTTT
CDR3 protein: CATSGLAGLDTQYF
J gene: TRBJ2-3
V gene: TRBV10-3
clone size: NA
D gene: TRBD2

CDR3 DNA: TGTGCCAGCAGCTCTGACAGGGGGCGGACTGAAGCTTTCTTT
CDR3 protein: CASSSDRGRTEAFF
J gene: TRBJ1-1
V gene: TRBV5-5
clone size: NA
D gene: TRBD1

CDR3 DNA: TGCGCCAGCAGCCAAGAGCTGACTAGCGGGAATATCTACGAGCAGTACTTC
CDR3 protein: CASSQELTSGNIYEQYF
J gene: TRBJ2-7
V gene: TRBV4-1
clone size: NA
D gene: TRBD2

CDR3 DNA: TGTGCCAGCAGCTTATATAGCTCTGGGGCCAACGTCCTGACTTTC
CDR3 protein: CASSLYSSGANVLTF
J gene: TRBJ2-6
V gene: TRBV11-2
clone size: NA
D gene: NA

CDR3 DNA: TGTGCCAGCAGCTCCATGGTGGACAGCTACGAGCAGTACTTC
CDR3 protein: CASSSMVDSYEQYF
J gene: TRBJ2-7
V gene: TRBV27
clone size: once
D gene: NA

CDR3 DNA: TGTGCCATCAGAGGGGAAGGGGATAATTCACCCCTCCACTTT
CDR3 protein: CAIRGEGDNSPLHF
J gene: TRBJ1-6
V gene: TRBV10-3
clone size: NA
D gene: NA

CDR3 DNA: TGTGCCAGCAGCTGGGAGGTCTCCTCACTTTACAATGAGCAGTTCTTC
CDR3 protein: CASSWEVSSLYNEQFF
J gene: TRBJ2-1
V gene: TRBV5-6
clone size: once
D gene: NA

CDR3 DNA: TGTGCCAGCAGCCCAGGGTCCTCCTACGAGCAGTACTTC
CDR3 protein: CASSPGSSYEQYF
J gene: TRBJ2-7
V gene: TRBV9
clone size: NA
D gene: NA

CDR3 DNA: TGTGCCAGCAGCTTATCTCTTGGGGAGACCCAGTACTTC
CDR3 protein: CASSLSLGETQYF
J gene: TRBJ2-5
V gene: TRBV7-2
clone size: NA
D gene: NA

CDR3 DNA: TGTGCCAGCAGGTCAGGACTAGCGGGGGACGATGTCGAGCAGTACTTC
CDR3 protein: CASRSGLAGDDVEQYF
J gene: TRBJ2-7
V gene: TRBV7-9
clone size: NA
D gene: TRBD2

CDR3 DNA: TGCGCCAGCAGCTTGGAGGGGCGCTACGAGCAGTACTTC
CDR3 protein: CASSLEGRYEQYF
J gene: TRBJ2-7
V gene: TRBV5-1
clone size: many
D gene: NA

CDR3 DNA: TGCGCCAGCAGCTTTTACGGGGGGCAAGAGACCCAGTACTTC
CDR3 protein: CASSFYGGQETQYF
J gene: TRBJ2-5
V gene: TRBV5-1
clone size: few
D gene: TRBD2

CDR3 DNA: TGTGCCAGCAGCCCAACTAGAGGAGGAGATACGCAGTATTTT
CDR3 protein: CASSPTRGGDTQYF
J gene: TRBJ2-3
V gene: TRBV7-7
clone size: once
D gene: NA

CDR3 DNA: TGTGCCAGCTCACCGACCGGGACTAGCTCTGATGAGCAGTTCTTC
CDR3 protein: CASSPTGTSSDEQFF
J gene: TRBJ2-1
V gene: TRBV18
clone size: NA
D gene: TRBD2

CDR3 DNA: TGTGCCACCAGCAGAGGGACCGCGGGTGGCTACACCTTC
CDR3 protein: CATSRGTAGGYTF
J gene: TRBJ1-2
V gene: TRBV15
clone size: NA
D gene: NA

CDR3 DNA: TGTGCCAGCAGCCCTTTTTTGGGGGCCCAAGAGACCCAGTACTTC
CDR3 protein: CASSPFLGAQETQYF
J gene: TRBJ2-5
V gene: TRBV7-3
clone size: NA
D gene: NA

CDR3 DNA: TGTGCCAGCAGACCCACCCTTACAGGCGGGCAGCCCCAGCATTTT
CDR3 protein: CASRPTLTGGQPQHF
J gene: TRBJ1-5
V gene: TRBV6-1
clone size: NA
D gene: NA

CDR3 DNA: TGTGCCAGCAGCGATGACGGACTATTCACCGGGGAGCTGTTTTTT
CDR3 protein: CASSDDGLFTGELFF
J gene: TRBJ2-2
V gene: TRBV5-6
clone size: NA
D gene: NA

CDR3 DNA: TGTGCCAGCAGCCGAGCAGGACAGGGGGGAGTAAATGAGCAGTTCTTC
CDR3 protein: CASSRAGQGGVNEQFF
J gene: TRBJ2-1
V gene: TRBV7-8
clone size: NA
D gene: TRBD1

CDR3 DNA: TGTGCCAGCGGTGGCTACACCTTC
CDR3 protein: CASGGYTF
J gene: TRBJ1-2
V gene: TRBV28
clone size: NA
D gene: NA

CDR3 DNA: TGTGCCAGCAGCGTAGTGGAGGGTGAGCTGTTTTTT
CDR3 protein: CASSVVEGELFF
J gene: TRBJ2-2
V gene: TRBV9
clone size: NA
D gene: NA

CDR3 DNA: TGTGCCAGCAGCTTAGCGGGATTAACTGAAGCTTTCTTT
CDR3 protein: CASSLAGLTEAFF
J gene: TRBJ1-1
V gene: TRBV7-6
clone size: NA
D gene: NA

CDR3 DNA: TGTGCCAGCAGCTCCAACAGGGGTTTGGGGCTCACCGGGGAGCTGTTTTTT
CDR3 protein: CASSSNRGLGLTGELFF
J gene: TRBJ2-2
V gene: TRBV7-8
clone size: once
D gene: TRBD1

CDR3 DNA: TGCGCCAGCAGCCCGACTAGCGGGAGGCCCTACGAGCAGTACTTC
CDR3 protein: CASSPTSGRPYEQYF
J gene: TRBJ2-7
V gene: TRBV5-1
clone size: NA
D gene: TRBD2

CDR3 DNA: TGTGCCAGCAGCTTAGTCGGGTCTAGCGGGAATGTAGGCTACAGCGAGCAGTTCTTC
CDR3 protein: CASSLVGSSGNVGYSEQFF
J gene: TRBJ2-1
V gene: TRBV7-9
clone size: NA
D gene: TRBD2

CDR3 DNA: TGTGCCATCAGGGCCGGGACGGCCGGCGAGACCCAGTACTTC
CDR3 protein: CAIRAGTAGETQYF
J gene: TRBJ2-5
V gene: TRBV10-3
clone size: NA
D gene: NA

CDR3 DNA: TGCAGCGGGGACCTGGTAGTCGGACAGCCCTACAATGAGCAGTTCTTC
CDR3 protein: CSGDLVVGQPYNEQFF
J gene: TRBJ2-1
V gene: TRBV29-1
clone size: NA
D gene: NA

CDR3 DNA: TGTGCCAGCAGCCAAGCCACAGGATCCAATCAGCCCCAGCATTTT
CDR3 protein: CASSQATGSNQPQHF
J gene: TRBJ1-5
V gene: TRBV4-2
clone size: NA
D gene: NA

CDR3 DNA: TGTGCCAGTAGTATGTCCGGGACTAGCGGGAGCTACGAGCAGTACTTC
CDR3 protein: CASSMSGTSGSYEQYF
J gene: TRBJ2-7
V gene: TRBV19
clone size: once
D gene: TRBD2